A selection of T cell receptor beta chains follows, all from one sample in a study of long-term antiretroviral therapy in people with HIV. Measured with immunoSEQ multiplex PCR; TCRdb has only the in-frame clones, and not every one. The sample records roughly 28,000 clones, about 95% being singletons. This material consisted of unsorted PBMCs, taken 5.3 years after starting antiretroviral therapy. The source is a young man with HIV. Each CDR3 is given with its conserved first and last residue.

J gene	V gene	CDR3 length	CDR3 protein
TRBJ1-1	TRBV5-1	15	CASSLRTGGNTEAFF
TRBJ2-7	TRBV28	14	CASSKPRGSYEQYF
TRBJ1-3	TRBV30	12	CAVGNSGNTIYF
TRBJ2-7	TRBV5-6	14	CASSLVGRSYEQYF
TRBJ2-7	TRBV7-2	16	CASSLAGRDSSYEQYF
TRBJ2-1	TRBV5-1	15	CASSRTGAMGNEQFF
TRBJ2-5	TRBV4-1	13	CASSQAMGETQYF
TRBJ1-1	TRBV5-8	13	CASSFGRNTEAFF
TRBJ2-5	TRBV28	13	CASSTGYQETQYF
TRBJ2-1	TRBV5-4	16	CASSLGRTSGTNEQFF
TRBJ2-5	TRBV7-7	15	CASSLITGSQETQYF
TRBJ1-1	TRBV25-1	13	CAAGGTVRTEAFF
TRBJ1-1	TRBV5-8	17	CASSLEGGQGVNTEAFF
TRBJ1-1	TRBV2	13	CASSERLNTEAFF
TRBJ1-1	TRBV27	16	CASSLTPSVGNTEAFF
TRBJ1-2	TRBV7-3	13	CASSSGQGYGYTF
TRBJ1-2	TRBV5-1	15	CASSLGRPVFNGYTF
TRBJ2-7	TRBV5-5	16	CASSPDLAGGLFEQYF
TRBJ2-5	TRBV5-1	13	CATRIGTEETQYF
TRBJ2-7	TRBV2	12	CASIRGGYEQYF
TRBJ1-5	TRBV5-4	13	CASSFGEGQPQHF
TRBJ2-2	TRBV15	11	CATSRTGELFF
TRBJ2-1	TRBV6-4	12	CASSDSSLEQFF
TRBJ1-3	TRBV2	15	CASSQFRGAGNTIYF
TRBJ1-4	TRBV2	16	CASSEGQAITNEKLFF
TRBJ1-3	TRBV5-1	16	CASSLGQGIDGNTIYF
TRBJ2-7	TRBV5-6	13	CASSYGQGIEQYF
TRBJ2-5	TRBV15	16	CATSRVLAGAGETQYF
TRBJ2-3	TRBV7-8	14	CASSSTGPTDTQYF
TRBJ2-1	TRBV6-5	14	CASRIGLSYNEQFF
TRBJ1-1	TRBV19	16	CASSIDEDRGDTEAFF
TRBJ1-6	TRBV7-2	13	CASSLHPFAPLHF
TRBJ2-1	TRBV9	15	CASSPRGTSYNEQFF
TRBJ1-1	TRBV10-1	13	CASSDFLNTEAFF
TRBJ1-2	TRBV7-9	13	CASSLQGIAGYTF
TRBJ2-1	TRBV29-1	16	CSVEDHILQGNNEQFF
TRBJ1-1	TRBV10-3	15	CAISESETGNTEAFF
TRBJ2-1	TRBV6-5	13	CASSWDRGNEQFF
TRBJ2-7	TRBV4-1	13	CASSQEWSYEQYF
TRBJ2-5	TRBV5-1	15	CASSLSGTGEETQYF
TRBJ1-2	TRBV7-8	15	CASSFPSDGNYGYTF
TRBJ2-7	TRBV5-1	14	CASSLAGTVDEQYF
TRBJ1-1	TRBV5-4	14	CASSPTGSNTEAFF
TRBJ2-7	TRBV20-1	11	CSARTFYEQYF
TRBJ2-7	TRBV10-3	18	CAISGQSGTSPSRAGQYF
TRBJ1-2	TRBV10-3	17	CAISESPTGRLNYGYTF
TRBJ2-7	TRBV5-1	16	CASSLAAGQAPYEQYF
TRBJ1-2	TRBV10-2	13	CASSENKGALDTF
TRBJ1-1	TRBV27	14	CASSLSGSNTEAFF
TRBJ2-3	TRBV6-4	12	CASSAGGDTQYF
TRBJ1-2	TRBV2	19	CASSDGAKDRFMGNYGYTF
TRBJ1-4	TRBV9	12	CASSVDKGKLFF
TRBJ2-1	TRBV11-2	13	CASSLEITNEQFF